This TCR beta chain was captured in a study of shared clonotypes between healthy human individuals. Germline V gene lookup returns CDR1 SGHTA and CDR2 FQGNSA. V dropped 4 bases and J dropped 5 bases, with 12 bases sitting between them. This CDR3 comprises 14 residues. Data came from immunoSEQ multiplex PCR; TCRdb stores just in-frame clones and leaves some out. The sample carries about 2,500,000 clones, around 90% recorded once. The TCR sequence derives from a man between 18 and 29 years old in good health. The sample consisted of naive CD4+ T cells sorted from blood. Subset indicated: CD45RA+ positively selected. The chain carries TRBV7-2 and TRBJ2-1; D could derive from TRBD1 or TRBD2 (5 bases each). Here the CDR3 DNA reads TGTGCCAGCAGCTCGGGACGGCAAAACAATGAGCAGTTCTTC. It translates to CASSSGRQNNEQFF. The entire variable domain, with the rest obtained from reference TRBV7-2 and TRBJ2-1, is as follows: GAGVSQSPSNKVTEKGKDVELRCDPISGHTALYWYRQSLGQGLEFLIYFQGNSAPDKSGLPSDRFSAERTGGSVSTLTIQRTQQEDSAVYLCASSSGRQNNEQFFGPGTRLTVL.